This TCR beta chain was found in a study of monozygotic twins with inflammatory bowel disease. Study observations and caveats: The results supported no single strong signal or clonotype associated with IBD.

As for this clonotype: Its specificity is not known.

The germline CDR1 and CDR2 sequences are SGHRS and YFSETQ. This CDR3 is 13 amino acids long. Through template switching, UMIs that included a 6-nucleotide sample barcode were added. TCRdb re-analyzed the 5' RACE reads; it lists each CDR3 protein once, without DNA. The listing contains roughly 140,000 distinct CDR3 sequences. Whole blood that had not undergone T cell sorting provided the isolated total RNA. The chain links TRBV5-1 to TRBJ2-2; TCRdb returns TRBD1, unconfirmable since there is no DNA. Material for sequencing was blood. This TCR was sampled from a human donor with ulcerative colitis or Crohn's disease, or a healthy co-twin of an affected twin (not recorded which). The CDR3 here is CASTNGGPGELFF.